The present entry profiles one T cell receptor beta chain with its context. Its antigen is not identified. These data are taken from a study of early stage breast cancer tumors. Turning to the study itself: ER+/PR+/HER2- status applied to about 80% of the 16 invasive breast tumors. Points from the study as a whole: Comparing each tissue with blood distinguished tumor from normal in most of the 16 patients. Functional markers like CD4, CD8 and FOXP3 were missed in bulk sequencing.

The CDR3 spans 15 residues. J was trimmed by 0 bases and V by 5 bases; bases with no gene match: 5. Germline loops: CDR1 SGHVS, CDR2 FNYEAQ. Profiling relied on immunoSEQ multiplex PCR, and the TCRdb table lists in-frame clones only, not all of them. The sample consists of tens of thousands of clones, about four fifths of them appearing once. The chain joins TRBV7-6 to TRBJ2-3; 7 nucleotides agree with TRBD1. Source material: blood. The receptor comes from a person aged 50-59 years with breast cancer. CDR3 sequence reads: CASSRDRPSTDTQYF. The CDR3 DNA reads TGTGCCAGCAGCCGGGACAGACCTAGCACAGATACGCAGTATTTT.